This record concerns one TCR beta chain sequence. Its specificity is unknown. The entry originates in a study of blood T cells in healthy people across ages. Notes on the study in general: Diversity of TCR beta per million T cells declined in a roughly linear way with age. Both higher diversity and more naive CD4+ cells marked long-lived donors when set against aged donors.

The use of a sample-barcoded 5' primer and a J-beta primer mix characterized a second PCR of roughly 6 to 11 cycles. From the 5' RACE reads, TCRdb called clonotypes with MiXCR, one entry per CDR3 protein. The table has about 720,000 distinct CDR3 sequences, 22% seen once. Per germline, CDR1 KGHDR and CDR2 SFDVKD. Trimming cost V 1 base and J 2 bases, with 8 bases left between them. The CDR3 length is 15 residues. The origin of this receptor is a man in his 70s in good health. The source material was blood. This chain uses TRBV24-1 with TRBJ2-1, with no clear D. The CDR3 DNA sequence: TGTGCCACCAGTGATTTAGGTAGAGCCTACAATGAGCAGTTCTTC. Amino acid sequence: CATSDLGRAYNEQFF.